This T cell receptor beta chain derives from a study of blood T cells in healthy people across ages. Points from the study as a whole: Conclusively comparing naive with antigen-experienced cells was impossible with unsorted PBMCs.

Each donor gave around 9.3 milliliters of peripheral blood. This clonotype showed up just a few times. What it recognizes is unknown. The germline V gene has CDR1 MNHEY and CDR2 SMNVEV (reference sequence). The V gene end was trimmed by 8 bases and the J gene end by 4 bases; junction bases not matched to a gene: 8. The CDR3 is made up of 14 amino acids. Primed by a sample-barcoded 5' primer and a J-beta primer mix, a second PCR proceeded for about 7 to 11 cycles. In TCRdb, the 5' RACE reads were re-called with MiXCR into one record per CDR3 protein. Of about 770,000 distinct CDR3 sequences listed, 40% to 50% are singletons.

Specimen: blood. The chain is built from TRBV27 and TRBJ2-4, with 7 bases matching TRBD1. The receptor was derived from a man aged 60-69 years in good health. CDR3 protein: CASHRQGLKNIQYF. In DNA form, the CDR3 reads TGTGCCAGCCACAGACAGGGTTTAAAAAACATTCAGTACTTC.